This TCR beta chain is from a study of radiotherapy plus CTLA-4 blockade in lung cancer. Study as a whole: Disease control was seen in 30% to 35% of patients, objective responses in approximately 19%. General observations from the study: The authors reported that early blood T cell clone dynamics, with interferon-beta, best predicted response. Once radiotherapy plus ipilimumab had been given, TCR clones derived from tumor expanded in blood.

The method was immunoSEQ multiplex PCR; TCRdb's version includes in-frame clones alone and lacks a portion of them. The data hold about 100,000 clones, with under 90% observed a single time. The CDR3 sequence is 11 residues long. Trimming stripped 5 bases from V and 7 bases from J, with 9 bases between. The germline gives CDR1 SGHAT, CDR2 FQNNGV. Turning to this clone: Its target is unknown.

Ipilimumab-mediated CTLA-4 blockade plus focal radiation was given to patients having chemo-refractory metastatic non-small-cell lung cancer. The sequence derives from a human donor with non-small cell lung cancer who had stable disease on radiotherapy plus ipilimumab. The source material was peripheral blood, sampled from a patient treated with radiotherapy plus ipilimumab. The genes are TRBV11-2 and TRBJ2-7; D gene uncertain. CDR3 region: CASSPAREQYF. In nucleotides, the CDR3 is TGTGCCAGCAGCCCAGCCAGGGAGCAGTACTTC.